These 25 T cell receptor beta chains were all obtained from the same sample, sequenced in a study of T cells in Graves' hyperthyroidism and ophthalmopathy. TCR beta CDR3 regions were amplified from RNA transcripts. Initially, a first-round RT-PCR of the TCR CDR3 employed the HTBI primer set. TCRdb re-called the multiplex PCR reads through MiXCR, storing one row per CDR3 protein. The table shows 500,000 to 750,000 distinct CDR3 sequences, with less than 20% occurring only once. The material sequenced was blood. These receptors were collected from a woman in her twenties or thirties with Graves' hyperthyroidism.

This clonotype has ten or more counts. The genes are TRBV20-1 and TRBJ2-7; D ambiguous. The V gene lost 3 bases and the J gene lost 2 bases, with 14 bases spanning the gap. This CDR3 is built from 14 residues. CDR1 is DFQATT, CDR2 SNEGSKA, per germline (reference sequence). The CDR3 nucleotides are TGCAGTGCTAGCAGGTCGGTCCCCACCTACGAGCAGTACTTC. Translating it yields CSASRSVPTYEQYF.

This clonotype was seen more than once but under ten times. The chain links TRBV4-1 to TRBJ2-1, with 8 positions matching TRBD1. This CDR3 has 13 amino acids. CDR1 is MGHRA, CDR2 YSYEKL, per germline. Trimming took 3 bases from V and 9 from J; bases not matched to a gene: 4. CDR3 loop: CASSHYGQGEQFF. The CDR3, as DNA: TGCGCCAGCAGCCATTACGGACAGGGTGAGCAGTTCTTC.

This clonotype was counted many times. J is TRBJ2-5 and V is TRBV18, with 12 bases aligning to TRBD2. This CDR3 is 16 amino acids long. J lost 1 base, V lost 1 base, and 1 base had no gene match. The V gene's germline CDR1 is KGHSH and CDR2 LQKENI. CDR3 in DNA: TGTGCCAGCTCACCACGGACTAGCGGGGTCCAAGAGACCCAGTACTTC. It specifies CASSPRTSGVQETQYF.

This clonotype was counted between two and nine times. The CDR3: CASSFLGTEKETQYF. The CDR3 nucleotides read TGCGCCAGCAGCTTCCTAGGGACTGAAAAAGAGACCCAGTACTTC. The chain couples TRBV5-1 to TRBJ2-5, with TRBD2 as a possible D gene (6 bases). Trimming left V 2 bases short and J 3 bases short, with 14 bases between. The germline V gene encodes CDR1 SGHRS and CDR2 YFSETQ. The CDR3 is 15 residues long.

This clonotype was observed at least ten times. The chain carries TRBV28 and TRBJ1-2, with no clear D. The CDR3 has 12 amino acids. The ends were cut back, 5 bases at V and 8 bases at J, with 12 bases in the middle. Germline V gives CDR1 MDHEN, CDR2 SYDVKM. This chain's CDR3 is CASSPAPRGYTF. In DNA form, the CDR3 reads TGTGCCAGCAGTCCAGCCCCGCGAGGCTACACCTTC.

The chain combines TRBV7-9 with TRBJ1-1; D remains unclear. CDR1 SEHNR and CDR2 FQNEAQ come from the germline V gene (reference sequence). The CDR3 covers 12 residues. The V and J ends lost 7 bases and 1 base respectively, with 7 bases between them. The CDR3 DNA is TGTGCCAGCACCGAGGGGAACACTGAAGCTTTCTTT. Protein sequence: CASTEGNTEAFF.

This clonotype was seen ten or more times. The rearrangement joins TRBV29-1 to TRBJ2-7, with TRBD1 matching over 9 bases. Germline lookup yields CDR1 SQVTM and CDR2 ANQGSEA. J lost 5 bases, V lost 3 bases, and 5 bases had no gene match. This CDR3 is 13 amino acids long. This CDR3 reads CSVDETGGNEQYF. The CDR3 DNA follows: TGCAGCGTTGACGAGACAGGGGGAAACGAGCAGTACTTC.

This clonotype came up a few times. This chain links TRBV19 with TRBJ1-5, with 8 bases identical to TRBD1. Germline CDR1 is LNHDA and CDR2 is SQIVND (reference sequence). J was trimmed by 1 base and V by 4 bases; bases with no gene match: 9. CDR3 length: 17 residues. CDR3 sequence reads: CASSSPRDRWSNQPQHF. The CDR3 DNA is TGTGCCAGTAGTAGCCCCCGGGACAGGTGGAGCAATCAGCCCCAGCATTTT. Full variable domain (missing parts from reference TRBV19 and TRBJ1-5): DGGITQSPKYLFRKEGQNVTLSCEQNLNHDAMYWYRQDPGQGLRLIYYSQIVNDFQKGDIAEGYSVSREKKESFPLTVTSAQKNPTAFYLCASSSPRDRWSNQPQHFGDGTRLSIL.

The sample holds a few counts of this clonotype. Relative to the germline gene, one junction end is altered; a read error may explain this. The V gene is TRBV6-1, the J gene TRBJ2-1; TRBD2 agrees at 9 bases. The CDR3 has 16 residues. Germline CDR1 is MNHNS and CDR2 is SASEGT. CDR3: CASSPVVAGDYNGQFF. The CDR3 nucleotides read TGTGCCAGCAGCCCCGTGGTAGCGGGAGACTACAATGGGCAGTTCTTC.

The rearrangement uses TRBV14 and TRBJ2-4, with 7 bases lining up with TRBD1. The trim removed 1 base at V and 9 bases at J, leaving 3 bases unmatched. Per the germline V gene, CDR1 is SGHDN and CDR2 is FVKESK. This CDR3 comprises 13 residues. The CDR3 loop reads CASSQGTGIIQYF. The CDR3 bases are TGTGCCAGCAGCCAAGGGACAGGTATCATTCAGTACTTC.

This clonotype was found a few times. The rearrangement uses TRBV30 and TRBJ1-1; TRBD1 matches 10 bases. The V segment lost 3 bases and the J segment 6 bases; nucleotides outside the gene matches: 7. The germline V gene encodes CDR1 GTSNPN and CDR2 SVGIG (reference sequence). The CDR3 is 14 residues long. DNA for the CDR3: TGTGCCTGGAGCACCGGGACAGGGGCGTCTGAAGCTTTCTTT. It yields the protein CAWSTGTGASEAFF.

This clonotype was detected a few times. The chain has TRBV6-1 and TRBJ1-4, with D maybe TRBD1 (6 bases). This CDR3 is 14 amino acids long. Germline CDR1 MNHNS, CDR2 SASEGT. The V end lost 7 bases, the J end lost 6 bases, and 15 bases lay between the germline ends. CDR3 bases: TGTGCCAGCACCTCGGAGGGGACACATGAAAAACTGTTTTTT. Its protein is CASTSEGTHEKLFF.

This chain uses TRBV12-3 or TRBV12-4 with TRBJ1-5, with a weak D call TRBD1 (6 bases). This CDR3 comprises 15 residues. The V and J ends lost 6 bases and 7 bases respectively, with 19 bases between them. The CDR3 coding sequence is TGTGCCAGCAGCCGGAGAGGGGGGTCAGAACAGCCCCAGCATTTT. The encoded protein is CASSRRGGSEQPQHF.

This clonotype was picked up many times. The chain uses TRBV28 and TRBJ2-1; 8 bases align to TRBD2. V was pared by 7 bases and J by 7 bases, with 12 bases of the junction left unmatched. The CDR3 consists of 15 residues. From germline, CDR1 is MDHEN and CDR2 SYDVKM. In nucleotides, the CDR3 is TGTGCCAGCATCGGAGCGGGAGTTATAAGGAATGAGCAGTTCTTC. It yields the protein CASIGAGVIRNEQFF.

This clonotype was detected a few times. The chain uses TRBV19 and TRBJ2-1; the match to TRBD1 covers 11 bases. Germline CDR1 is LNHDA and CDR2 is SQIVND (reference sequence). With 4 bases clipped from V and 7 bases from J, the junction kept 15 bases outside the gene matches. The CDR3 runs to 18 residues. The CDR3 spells CASSTGTGGVSIVNEQFF. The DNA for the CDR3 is TGTGCCAGTAGTACCGGGACAGGGGGAGTAAGTATCGTTAATGAGCAGTTCTTC. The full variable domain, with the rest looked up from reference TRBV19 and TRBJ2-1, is DGGITQSPKYLFRKEGQNVTLSCEQNLNHDAMYWYRQDPGQGLRLIYYSQIVNDFQKGDIAEGYSVSREKKESFPLTVTSAQKNPTAFYLCASSTGTGGVSIVNEQFFGPGTRLTVL.

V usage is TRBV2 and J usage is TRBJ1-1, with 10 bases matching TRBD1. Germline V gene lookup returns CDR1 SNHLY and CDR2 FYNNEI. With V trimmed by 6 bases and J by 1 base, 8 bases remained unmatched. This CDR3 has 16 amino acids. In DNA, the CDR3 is TGTGCCAGCAGCGGGGACAGGGGACCCAAGAACACTGAAGCTTTCTTT. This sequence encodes CASSGDRGPKNTEAFF.

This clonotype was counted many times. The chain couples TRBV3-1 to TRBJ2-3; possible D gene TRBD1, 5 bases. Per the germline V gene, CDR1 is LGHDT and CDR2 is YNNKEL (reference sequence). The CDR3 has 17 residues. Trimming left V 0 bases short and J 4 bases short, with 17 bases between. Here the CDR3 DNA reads TGTGCCAGCAGCCAAGATCCGGCAGGGAACTCGCCAGATACGCAGTATTTT. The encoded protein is CASSQDPAGNSPDTQYF.

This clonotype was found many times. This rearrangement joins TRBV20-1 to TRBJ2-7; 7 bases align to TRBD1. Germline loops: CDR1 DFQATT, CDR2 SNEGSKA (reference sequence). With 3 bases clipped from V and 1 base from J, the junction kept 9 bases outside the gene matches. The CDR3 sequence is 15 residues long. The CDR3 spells CSASYPGQTSYEQYF. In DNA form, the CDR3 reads TGCAGTGCTAGCTATCCGGGACAGACTTCCTACGAGCAGTACTTC.

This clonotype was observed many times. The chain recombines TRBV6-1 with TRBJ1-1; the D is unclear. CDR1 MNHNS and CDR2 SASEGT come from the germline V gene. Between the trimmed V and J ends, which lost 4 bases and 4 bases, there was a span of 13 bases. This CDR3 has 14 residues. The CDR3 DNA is TGTGCCAGCAGTGGGGCAGCGAAGGTCACTGAAGCTTTCTTT. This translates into CASSGAAKVTEAFF.

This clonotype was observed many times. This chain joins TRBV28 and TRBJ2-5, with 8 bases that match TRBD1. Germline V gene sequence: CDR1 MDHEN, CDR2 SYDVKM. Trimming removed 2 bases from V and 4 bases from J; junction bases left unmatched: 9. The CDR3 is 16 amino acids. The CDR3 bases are TGTGCCAGCAGTTTACCCCAGGGGGCGGGTGGAGAGACCCAGTACTTC. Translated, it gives CASSLPQGAGGETQYF.

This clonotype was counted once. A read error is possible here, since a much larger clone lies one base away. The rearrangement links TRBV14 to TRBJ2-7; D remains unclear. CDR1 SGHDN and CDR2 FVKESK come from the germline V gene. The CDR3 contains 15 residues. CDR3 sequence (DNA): TGTGCCAGCAGCCAAGAAAAGATCCCCTCCTACGAGCAGCACTTC. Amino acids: CASSQEKIPSYEQHF.

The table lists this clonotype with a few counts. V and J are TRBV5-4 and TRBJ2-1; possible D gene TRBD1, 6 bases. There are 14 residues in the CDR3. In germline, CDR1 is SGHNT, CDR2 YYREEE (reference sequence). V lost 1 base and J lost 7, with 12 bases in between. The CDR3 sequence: CASSLKGGGNEQFF. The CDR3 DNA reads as TGTGCCAGCAGCTTGAAAGGGGGTGGGAATGAGCAGTTCTTC.

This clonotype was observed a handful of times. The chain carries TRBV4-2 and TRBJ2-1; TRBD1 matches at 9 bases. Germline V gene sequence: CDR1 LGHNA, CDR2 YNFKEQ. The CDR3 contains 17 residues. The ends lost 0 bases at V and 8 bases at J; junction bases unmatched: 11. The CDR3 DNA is TGTGCCAGCAGCCAAGAATTGGGGACAGGGAGGTTCGATGAGCAGTTCTTC. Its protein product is CASSQELGTGRFDEQFF.

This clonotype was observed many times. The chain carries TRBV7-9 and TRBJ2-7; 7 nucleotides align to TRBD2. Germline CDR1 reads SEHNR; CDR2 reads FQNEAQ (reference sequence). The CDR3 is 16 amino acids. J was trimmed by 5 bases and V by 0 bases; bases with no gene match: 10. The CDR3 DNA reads TGTGCCAGCAGCTTAGCGTGGACTAGTGAGATGGACGAGCAGTACTTC. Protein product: CASSLAWTSEMDEQYF.

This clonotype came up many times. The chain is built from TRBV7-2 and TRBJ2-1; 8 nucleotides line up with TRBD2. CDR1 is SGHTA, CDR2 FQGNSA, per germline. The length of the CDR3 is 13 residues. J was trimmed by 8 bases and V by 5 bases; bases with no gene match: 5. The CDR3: CASSRAGAHEQFF. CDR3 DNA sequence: TGTGCCAGCAGCCGAGCGGGAGCCCATGAGCAGTTCTTC.